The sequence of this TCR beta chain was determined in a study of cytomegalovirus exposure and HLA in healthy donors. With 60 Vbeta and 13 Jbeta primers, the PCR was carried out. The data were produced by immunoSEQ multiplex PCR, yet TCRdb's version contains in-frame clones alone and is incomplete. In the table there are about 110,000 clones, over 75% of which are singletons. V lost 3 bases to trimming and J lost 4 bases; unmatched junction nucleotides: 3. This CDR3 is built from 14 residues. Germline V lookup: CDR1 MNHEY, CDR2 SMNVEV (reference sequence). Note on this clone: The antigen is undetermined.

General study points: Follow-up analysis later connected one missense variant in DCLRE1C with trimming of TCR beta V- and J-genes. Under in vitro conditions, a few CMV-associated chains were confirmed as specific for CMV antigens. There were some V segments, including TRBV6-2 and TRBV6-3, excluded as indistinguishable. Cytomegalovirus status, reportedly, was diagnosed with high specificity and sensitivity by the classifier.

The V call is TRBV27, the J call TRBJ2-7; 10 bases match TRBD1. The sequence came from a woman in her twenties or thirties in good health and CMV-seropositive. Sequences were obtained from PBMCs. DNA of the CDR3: TGTGCCAGCAGTTTGACAGGGGGCGTATACGAGCAGTACTTC. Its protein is CASSLTGGVYEQYF.